These 26 T cell receptor beta chains were sequenced from one sample in a study of blood T cells in healthy people across ages. The second PCR ran roughly 7 to 12 cycles with a sample-barcoded 5' primer and J-beta primers. Via MiXCR, TCRdb re-called the 5' RACE reads, giving one row per CDR3 protein. Here the sample spans 780,000 or so distinct CDR3 sequences, around a quarter being singletons. The sample was also reused in another study, on T cells of mothers and their children.

Sequencing was carried out using blood. These TCRs come from a boy aged 5-17 years in good health.

The sample holds a few counts of this clonotype. This CDR3 is CASSTRGHNTF. CDR3 in DNA: TGTGCCAGCAGTACCAGGGGCCACAATACCTTC. The chain joins TRBV28 to TRBJ1-2; D might be TRBD1 (6 bases). Germline-derived CDR1 and CDR2 are MDHEN and SYDVKM. The CDR3 runs 11 residues. Deletions cut 5 bases from V and 14 bases from J, with 15 bases between.

There are a few counts of this clonotype. J is TRBJ2-7 and V is TRBV15; 7 bases are shared with TRBD2. This CDR3 has 16 residues. From germline, CDR1 is LNHNV and CDR2 YYDKDF (reference sequence). With V trimmed by 5 bases and J by 0 bases, 10 bases remained unmatched. CDR3 protein: CATSRGASGNSYEQYF. CDR3 nucleotides: TGTGCCACCAGCCGGGGAGCGAGCGGGAACTCCTACGAGCAGTACTTC.

The J gene is TRBJ1-1, the V gene TRBV7-8, with 7 bases fitting TRBD1. The CDR3 consists of 15 residues. V lost 0 bases and J lost 1; bases outside the gene matches: 2. Per the germline V gene, CDR1 is SGHVS and CDR2 is FQNEAQ. The CDR3 DNA follows: TGTGCCAGCAGCTTAGCGGGACAGAAGAACACTGAAGCTTTCTTT. This gives the protein CASSLAGQKNTEAFF. The variable domain in full, completed from reference TRBV7-8 and TRBJ1-1, reads GAGVSQSPRYKVAKRGQDVALRCDPISGHVSLFWYQQALGQGPEFLTYFQNEAQLDKSGLPSDRFFAERPEGSVSTLKIQRTQQEDSAVYLCASSLAGQKNTEAFFGQGTRLTVV.

This sequence joins TRBV12-3 or TRBV12-4 and TRBJ2-3, with D tentatively TRBD2 (5 bases). V gave up 3 bases and J gave up 2 bases, with 12 bases separating them. The CDR3 is 15 amino acids. The CDR3 loop is CASSLDRAATDTQYF. CDR3 DNA: TGTGCCAGCAGTTTGGACCGAGCGGCCACAGATACGCAGTATTTT.

The V call is TRBV7-9, the J call TRBJ1-1; no clear D gene. From germline, CDR1 is SEHNR and CDR2 FQNEAQ (reference sequence). The CDR3 totals 15 residues. V lost 5 bases, J lost 0 bases, and 13 bases lay in between. The CDR3 sequence: CASSPVKGLNTEAFF. In nucleotides, the CDR3 is TGTGCCAGCAGCCCCGTGAAGGGATTGAACACTGAAGCTTTCTTT.

The chain carries TRBV2 and TRBJ2-7, with TRBD1 identical over 7 bases. V shed 8 bases, J shed 1 base, and the junction held 5 bases outside the gene matches. The CDR3 has 13 residues. Germline V gives CDR1 SNHLY, CDR2 FYNNEI. In DNA form, the CDR3 reads TGTGCCAGCGGGGACAGTCCATCCTACGAGCAGTACTTC. Protein: CASGDSPSYEQYF.

The count of this clonotype is one. The chain has TRBV19 and TRBJ2-3; D not certain. The V and J ends lost 6 bases and 0 bases respectively, with 13 bases between them. The germline V gene has CDR1 LNHDA and CDR2 SQIVND (reference sequence). This CDR3 has 15 amino acids. The chain's CDR3 is CASRLQPSSTDTQYF. Here the CDR3 DNA reads TGTGCCAGTAGGCTTCAGCCTTCCAGCACAGATACGCAGTATTTT.

The chain employs TRBV6-6 and TRBJ2-5; perhaps TRBD1 as D (6 bases). With 2 bases removed from V and 4 bases from J, the gap between germline ends came to 14 bases. This CDR3 is 15 amino acids long. From germline, CDR1 is MNHNY and CDR2 SVGAGI (reference sequence). CDR3 protein: CASSYPGQPGETQYF. CDR3 bases: TGTGCCAGCAGTTACCCTGGACAGCCCGGAGAGACCCAGTACTTC.

As regards this clonotype: The junction departs from germline at one end; a sequencing error may be responsible. The J gene is TRBJ1-1, the V gene TRBV10-3; 7 bases fit TRBD1. This CDR3 is built from 12 residues. Germline CDR1 ENHRY, CDR2 SYGVKD. CDR3 DNA sequence: TGTGCCACCAGTGCCACAGGGGCTGAAGCTTTCTTT. Translation gives CATSATGAEAFF.

The rearrangement joins TRBV19 to TRBJ2-7, with TRBD1 identical over 8 bases. Germline lookup yields CDR1 LNHDA and CDR2 SQIVND (reference sequence). The CDR3 sequence is 16 residues long. J was trimmed by 3 bases and V by 1 base; bases with no gene match: 8. CDR3 residues: CASSIGVGDRGYEQYF. CDR3 bases: TGTGCCAGTAGTATAGGAGTGGGCGACAGGGGCTACGAGCAGTACTTC.

Remarks on this clonotype: The junction differs from germline at one of its ends, possibly a read error. The genes are TRBV7-9 and TRBJ1-5, with D maybe TRBD1 (5 bases). Germline values: CDR1 SEHNR, CDR2 FQNEAQ (reference sequence). The CDR3 covers 14 residues. In DNA, the CDR3 is TGTGCCAGCAGTTTAGGCGGGGCCAATCAGCCCCAGCATTTT. Translation gives CASSLGGANQPQHF.

This chain joins TRBV7-9 and TRBJ2-3; TRBD2 agrees at 8 bases. The CDR3 length is 16 residues. After removal of 1 base from V and 1 base from J, the junction contained 4 bases not matched to a gene. CDR1 and CDR2 (germline): SEHNR, FQNEAQ (reference sequence). The CDR3 is CASSLDRAGGTDTQYF. In DNA form, the CDR3 reads TGTGCCAGCAGCTTAGATCGAGCGGGGGGCACAGATACGCAGTATTTT.

The chain links TRBV4-3 to TRBJ2-5, with 9 bases fitting TRBD2. Gene TRBJ2-7 matches the end of the DNA better, so the J call may be wrong. The CDR3 spans 15 residues. Germline V lookup: CDR1 LGHNA, CDR2 YSLEER. CDR3 sequence: CASSQVVAGAYEQYF. The CDR3 DNA follows: TGCGCCAGCAGCCAAGTGGTAGCGGGAGCTTACGAGCAGTACTTC.

The rearrangement links TRBV7-3 to TRBJ2-1, with unresolved D. The CDR3 is made up of 14 amino acids. Trimming left V 2 bases short and J 6 bases short, with 11 bases between. Germline CDR1 SGHTA, CDR2 FQGTGA. CDR3 coding DNA: TGTGCCAGCAGCTTACAGGCTAACGGCAATGAGCAGTTCTTC. Amino acids: CASSLQANGNEQFF. Full variable domain (remainder filled in from reference TRBV7-3 and TRBJ2-1): GAGVSQTPSNKVTEKGKYVELRCDPISGHTALYWYRQSLGQGPEFLIYFQGTGAADDSGLPNDRFFAVRPEGSVSTLKIQRTERGDSAVYLCASSLQANGNEQFFGPGTRLTVL.

Only a few counts were recorded for this clonotype. One junction end does not reproduce the germline sequence, and a read error may be involved. The V and J genes are TRBV20-1 and TRBJ2-5; TRBD2 might be the D (6 bases). This CDR3 comprises 14 residues. Germline CDR1 reads DFQATT; CDR2 reads SNEGSKA (reference sequence). In nucleotides, the CDR3 is TGCAGTGCTCCCCGGGACTTACAAAACAATGAGCGGTTCTTC. It translates to CSAPRDLQNNERFF.

This clonotype was seen only a few times. The V call is TRBV4-1, the J call TRBJ2-5; possible D gene TRBD2, 6 bases. The end of the DNA aligns better with TRBJ2-7, so the J call may be wrong. CDR1 and CDR2 from the germline V gene are MGHRA and YSYEKL. The CDR3 totals 14 residues. The CDR3 bases are TGCGCCAGCAGCCCCGGGGTAGCGGCTTACGAGCAGTACTTC. The encoded protein is CASSPGVAAYEQYF.

This chain uses TRBV5-1 with TRBJ2-5, with no clear D. The V end lost 1 base, the J end lost 0 bases, and 10 bases lay between the germline ends. The CDR3 has 15 amino acids. Germline V gene lookup returns CDR1 SGHRS and CDR2 YFSETQ. CDR3 amino acids: CASSLNGLYQETQYF. CDR3 coding DNA: TGCGCCAGCAGCTTGAACGGTTTGTACCAAGAGACCCAGTACTTC.

The chain employs TRBV2 and TRBJ2-4; D may be TRBD1 (5 bases). The CDR3 spans 15 residues. Trimming removed 3 bases at V and 4 bases at J, with 13 bases between. In germline, CDR1 is SNHLY, CDR2 FYNNEI. CDR3 region: CASSEPYGAKNIQYF. DNA for the CDR3: TGTGCCAGCAGTGAGCCCTATGGGGCTAAAAACATTCAGTACTTC.

This clonotype was detected a few times. The rearrangement links TRBV6-2 or TRBV6-3 to TRBJ1-5; 7 bases are shared with TRBD1. The CDR3 is 14 residues long. CDR1 and CDR2 from the germline V gene are MNHEY and SVGEGT. V lost 6 bases and J lost 7; bases outside the gene matches: 9. CDR3 region: CASSRGGVYQPQHF. The CDR3 bases are TGTGCCAGCAGCCGAGGGGGCGTGTACCAGCCCCAGCATTTT.

This clonotype has only a few counts. The chain joins TRBV2 to TRBJ2-3; 11 nucleotides agree with TRBD2. V was clipped by 1 base and J by 2 bases; unmatched bases: 2. This CDR3 spans 16 amino acids. Germline CDR1 is SNHLY and CDR2 is FYNNEI. In DNA, the CDR3 is TGTGCCAGCAGTGAAGTGGGACTAGCGGTCACAGATACGCAGTATTTT. Its translation is CASSEVGLAVTDTQYF.

The chain combines TRBV2 with TRBJ1-1, with D hard to call. Germline-derived CDR1 and CDR2 are SNHLY and FYNNEI. The V and J ends lost 4 bases and 6 bases respectively, with 9 bases between them. The CDR3 loop spans 12 amino acids. CDR3 region: CASSARWAEAFF. The CDR3 coding sequence is TGTGCCAGCAGTGCGAGGTGGGCTGAAGCTTTCTTT.

The DNA for the CDR3 is TGTGCCAGCAGCGACCGAGGAACCTTAAGCAATCAGCCCCAGCATTTT. This gives the protein CASSDRGTLSNQPQHF. The chain has TRBV5-8 and TRBJ1-5; D is unclear. V was cut by 4 bases and J by 1 base, with 15 bases left in between. Germline CDR1 reads SGHTS; CDR2 reads YDEGEE. CDR3 length: 16 residues.

The gene calls are TRBV29-1 and TRBJ2-5; the D is unclear. The better agreement between TRBJ2-7 and the DNA end casts doubt on the J call. Germline values: CDR1 SQVTM, CDR2 ANQGSEA. The CDR3 runs 14 residues. CDR3 protein: CSVVRAGAPYEQYF. CDR3 DNA sequence: TGCAGCGTTGTTCGGGCAGGCGCTCCCTACGAGCAGTACTTC.

The chain links TRBV27 to TRBJ2-7; D may match TRBD1 or TRBD2 (5 bases each). The V and J ends lost 8 bases and 4 bases respectively, with 15 bases between them. The CDR3 is made up of 13 amino acids. CDR1 is MNHEY and CDR2 is SMNVEV in the germline V gene (reference sequence). Here the CDR3 DNA reads TGTGCCAGCTCCCCCAACGGGGCGTACGAGCAGTACTTC. It yields the protein CASSPNGAYEQYF.

The gene calls are TRBV25-1 and TRBJ2-5; D remains unclear. The end of the DNA aligns better with TRBJ2-7, so the J call may be wrong. The CDR3 runs to 14 residues. The germline V gene encodes CDR1 MGHDK and CDR2 SYGVNS. CDR3 in amino acids: CASSESGLGYEQYF. The CDR3 DNA reads as TGTGCCAGCAGTGAATCGGGTTTGGGCTACGAGCAGTACTTC.

V usage is TRBV2 and J usage is TRBJ1-2; D is unresolved. Germline V gene data show CDR1 as SNHLY and CDR2 as FYNNEI. The germline V and J ends were trimmed by 9 bases and 0 bases, with 14 bases remaining between them. CDR3 length: 14 amino acids. The CDR3 sequence: CASLGYAPNYGYTF. The CDR3 region has the DNA TGTGCCAGTTTGGGTTATGCGCCTAACTATGGCTACACCTTC.